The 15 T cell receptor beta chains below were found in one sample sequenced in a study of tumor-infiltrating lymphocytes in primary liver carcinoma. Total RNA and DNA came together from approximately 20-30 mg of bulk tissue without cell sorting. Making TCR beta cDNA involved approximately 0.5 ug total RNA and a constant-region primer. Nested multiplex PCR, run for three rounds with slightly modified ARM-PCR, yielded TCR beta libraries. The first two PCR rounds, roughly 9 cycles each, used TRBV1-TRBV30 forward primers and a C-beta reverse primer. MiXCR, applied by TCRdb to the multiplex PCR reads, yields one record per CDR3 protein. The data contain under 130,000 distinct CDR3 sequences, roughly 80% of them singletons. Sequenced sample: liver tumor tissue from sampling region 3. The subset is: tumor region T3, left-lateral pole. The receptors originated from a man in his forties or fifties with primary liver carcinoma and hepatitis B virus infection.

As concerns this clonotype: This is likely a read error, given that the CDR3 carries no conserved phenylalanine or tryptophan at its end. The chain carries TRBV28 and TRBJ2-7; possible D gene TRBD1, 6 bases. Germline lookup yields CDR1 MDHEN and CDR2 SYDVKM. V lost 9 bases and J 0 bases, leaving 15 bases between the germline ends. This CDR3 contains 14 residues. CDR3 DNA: TGTGCCAGTAGTCTGGACAGTTACTCCTACGAGCAGTACATC. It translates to CASSLDSYSYEQYI.

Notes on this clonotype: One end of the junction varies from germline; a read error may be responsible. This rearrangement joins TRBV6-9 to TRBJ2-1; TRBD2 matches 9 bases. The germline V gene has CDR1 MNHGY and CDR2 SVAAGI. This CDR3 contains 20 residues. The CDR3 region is CTSSYSAGGPDRNSYKEQFF. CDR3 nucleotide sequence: TGTACCAGCAGTTATTCCGCGGGAGGGCCCGATCGGAACTCCTACAAAGAGCAGTTCTTC.

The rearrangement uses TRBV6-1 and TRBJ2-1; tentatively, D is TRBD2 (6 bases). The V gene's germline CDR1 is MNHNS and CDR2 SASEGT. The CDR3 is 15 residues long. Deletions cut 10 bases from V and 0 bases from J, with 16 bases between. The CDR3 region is CAIEGLTVSYNEQFF. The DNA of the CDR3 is TGTGCCATCGAAGGACTAACGGTCTCCTACAATGAGCAGTTCTTC.

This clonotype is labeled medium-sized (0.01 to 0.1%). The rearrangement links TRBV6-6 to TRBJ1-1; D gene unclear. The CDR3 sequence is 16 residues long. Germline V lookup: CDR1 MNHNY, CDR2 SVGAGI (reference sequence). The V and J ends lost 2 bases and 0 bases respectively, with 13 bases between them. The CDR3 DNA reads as TGTGCCAGCAGTTACAGGCTCGTCAGCATGAACACTGAAGCTTTCTTT. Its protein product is CASSYRLVSMNTEAFF.

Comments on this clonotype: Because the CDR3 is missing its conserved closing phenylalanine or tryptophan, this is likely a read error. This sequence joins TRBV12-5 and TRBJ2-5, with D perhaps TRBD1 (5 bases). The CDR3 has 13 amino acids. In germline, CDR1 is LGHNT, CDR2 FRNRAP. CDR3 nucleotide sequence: TGTGCTAGTGATTTGGTAGGGGAAGAGACCCAGTACGTT. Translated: CASDLVGEETQYV.

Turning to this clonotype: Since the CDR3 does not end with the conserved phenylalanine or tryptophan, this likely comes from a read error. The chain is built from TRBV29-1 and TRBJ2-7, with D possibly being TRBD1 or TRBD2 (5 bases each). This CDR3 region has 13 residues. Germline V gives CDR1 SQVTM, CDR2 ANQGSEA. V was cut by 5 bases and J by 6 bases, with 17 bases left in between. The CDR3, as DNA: TGCAGCGTTCAATCGATGGGACGGCGCGAGCAGTACCTC. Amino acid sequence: CSVQSMGRREQYL.

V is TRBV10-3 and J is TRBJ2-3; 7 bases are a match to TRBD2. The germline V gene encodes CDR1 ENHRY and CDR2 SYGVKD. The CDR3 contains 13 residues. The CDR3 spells CGIGEGYTDTQYF. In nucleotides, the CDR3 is TGTGGTATCGGGGAGGGGTACACAGATACGCAGTATTTT.

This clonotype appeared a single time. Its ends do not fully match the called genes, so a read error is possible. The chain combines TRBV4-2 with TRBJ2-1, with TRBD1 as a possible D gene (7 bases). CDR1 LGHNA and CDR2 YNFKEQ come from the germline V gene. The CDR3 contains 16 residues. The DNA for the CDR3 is TGTGCCAGGAGCCACGCCGGGAGACAGGGAAACAATGAGCAGTTCTTC. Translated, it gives CARSHAGRQGNNEQFF.

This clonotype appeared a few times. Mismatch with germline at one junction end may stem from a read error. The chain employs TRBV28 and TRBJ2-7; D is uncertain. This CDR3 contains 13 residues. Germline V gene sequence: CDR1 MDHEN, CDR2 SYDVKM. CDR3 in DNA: TGTGCCAGCAGTTTGTTCCCCTCCTACGAGCATTATTTC. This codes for CASSLFPSYEHYF.

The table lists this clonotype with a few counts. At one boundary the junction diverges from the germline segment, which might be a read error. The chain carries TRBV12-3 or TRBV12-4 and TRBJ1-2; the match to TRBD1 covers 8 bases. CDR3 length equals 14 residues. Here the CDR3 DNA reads TGTGCCAGCTCACGGGCAGGGGGCTATGATGGCTACACATTC. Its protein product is CASSRAGGYDGYTF.

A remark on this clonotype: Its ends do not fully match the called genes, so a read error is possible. CDR3 sequence reads: CAISYSTNPYDQVF. The CDR3 nucleotides read TGCGCCATCAGTTACTCTACGAATCCATACGACCAAGTCTTC. The chain links TRBV6-2 or TRBV6-3 to TRBJ2-1; unclear D gene. This CDR3 region has 14 residues. The germline V gene encodes CDR1 MNHEY and CDR2 SVGEGT.

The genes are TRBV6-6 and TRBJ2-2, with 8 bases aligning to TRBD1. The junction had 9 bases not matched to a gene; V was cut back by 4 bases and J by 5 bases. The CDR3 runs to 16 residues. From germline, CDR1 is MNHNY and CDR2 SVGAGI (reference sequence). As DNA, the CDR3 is TGTGCCAGCAGTTTGTCGGAACAGGGGGGAACCGGGGAGCTGTTTTTT. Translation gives CASSLSEQGGTGELFF.

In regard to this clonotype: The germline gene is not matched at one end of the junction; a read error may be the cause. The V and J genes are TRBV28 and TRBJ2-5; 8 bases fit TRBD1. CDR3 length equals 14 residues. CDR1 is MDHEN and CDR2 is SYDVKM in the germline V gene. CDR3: CANTPDRVVETQYF. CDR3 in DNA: TGTGCCAACACGCCGGACAGGGTGGTAGAGACCCAGTACTTT.

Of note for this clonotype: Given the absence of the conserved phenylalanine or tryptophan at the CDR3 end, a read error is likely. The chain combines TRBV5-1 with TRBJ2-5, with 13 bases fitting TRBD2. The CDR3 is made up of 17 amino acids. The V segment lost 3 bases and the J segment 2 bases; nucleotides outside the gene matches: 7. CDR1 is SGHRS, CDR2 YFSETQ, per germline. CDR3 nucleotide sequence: TGCGCCAGCAGCTCCTACGGACTAGCGGGAGAGCAAGAGACCCAGTACTAT. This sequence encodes CASSSYGLAGEQETQYY.

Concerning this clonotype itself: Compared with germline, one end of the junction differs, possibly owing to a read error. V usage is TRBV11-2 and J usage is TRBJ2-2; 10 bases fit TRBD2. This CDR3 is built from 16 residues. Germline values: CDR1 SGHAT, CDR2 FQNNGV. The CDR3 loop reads CANSLVSSGGTGELFF. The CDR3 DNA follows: TGTGCCAACAGCTTAGTGTCTAGCGGGGGCACCGGTGAGCTGTTTTTT. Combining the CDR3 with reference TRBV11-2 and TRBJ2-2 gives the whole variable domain EAGVAQSPRYKIIEKRQSVAFWCNPISGHATLYWYQQILGQGPKLLIQFQNNGVVDDSQLPKDRFSAERLKGVDSTLKIQPAKLEDSAVYLCANSLVSSGGTGELFFGEGSRLTVL.